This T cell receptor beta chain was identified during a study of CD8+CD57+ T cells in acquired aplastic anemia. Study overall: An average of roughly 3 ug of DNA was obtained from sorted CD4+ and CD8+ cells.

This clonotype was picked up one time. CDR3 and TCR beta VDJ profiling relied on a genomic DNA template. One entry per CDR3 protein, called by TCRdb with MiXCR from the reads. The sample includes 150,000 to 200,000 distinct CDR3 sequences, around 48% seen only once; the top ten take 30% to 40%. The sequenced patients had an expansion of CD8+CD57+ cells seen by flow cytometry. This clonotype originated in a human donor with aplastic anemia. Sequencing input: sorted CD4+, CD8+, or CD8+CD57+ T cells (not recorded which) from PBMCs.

CDR3 sequence (DNA): TGTGCCAGCAGCGTAGGATTAGCGGGAGTCTACAATGAGCAGTTCTTC. As protein: CASSVGLAGVYNEQFF. The J gene is TRBJ2-1, the V gene TRBV9; 9 nucleotides match TRBD2. The germline V gene encodes CDR1 SGDLS and CDR2 YYNGEE. The CDR3 runs to 16 residues. J lost 3 bases, V lost 0 bases, and 4 bases had no gene match.